A selection of T cell receptor beta chains follows, all from one sample in a study of OX40 agonist ivuxolimab in advanced cancers. Assay: immunoSEQ multiplex PCR; the TCRdb copy retains only in-frame clones and omits some. The data show tens of thousands of clones, 91% seen once. This sample comprised CD4+ or CD8+ T cells sorted from blood, obtained in a trial of the OX40 agonist ivuxolimab. The receptors derive from an adult with an advanced solid tumor such as melanoma, head and neck, liver or kidney cancer. CDR3s include the opening cysteine and the closing phenylalanine or tryptophan. Fields, in order: D gene, clone size, J gene, CDR3 length, V gene, CDR3 protein, CDR3 DNA. D genes are given only for firm matches. Only part of the rows carry a size: once, few, many, or a class if the clone is expanded.

TRBD1 | - | TRBJ2-7 | 14 | TRBV7-9 | CASTFRWDRDEQYF | TGTGCCAGCACCTTTCGATGGGACAGGGACGAGCAGTACTTC
- | - | TRBJ2-7 | 13 | TRBV28 | CASSLIRFDEQYF | TGTGCCAGCAGTTTAATACGATTTGACGAGCAGTACTTC
TRBD1 | - | TRBJ2-3 | 14 | TRBV29-1 | CSVVTGGEADTQYF | TGCAGCGTTGTGACAGGGGGGGAGGCAGATACGCAGTATTTT
TRBD2 | - | TRBJ2-2 | 17 | TRBV9 | CASSVPSGRMGTGELFF | TGTGCCAGCAGCGTCCCTAGCGGGAGGATGGGCACCGGGGAGCTGTTTTTT
TRBD2 | - | TRBJ2-2 | 15 | TRBV14 | CASSDSGTRAGELFF | TGTGCCAGCAGCGACAGCGGGACCAGGGCCGGGGAGCTGTTTTTT
TRBD2 | - | TRBJ2-7 | 17 | TRBV27 | CASSLSPPPGGPYEQYF | TGTGCCAGCAGTTTATCCCCCCCTCCGGGGGGGCCCTACGAGCAGTACTTC
- | - | TRBJ1-2 | 13 | TRBV27 | CASSLSALAGYTF | TGTGCCAGCAGTTTATCAGCTCTTGCTGGCTACACCTTC
- | once | TRBJ2-7 | 14 | TRBV9 | CASSVDGNINEQYF | TGTGCCAGCAGCGTAGATGGGAACATAAATGAGCAGTACTTC
- | - | TRBJ2-7 | 13 | TRBV7-6 | CASSLASVYEQYF | TGTGCCAGCAGCTTAGCTTCAGTTTACGAGCAGTACTTC
- | few | TRBJ2-7 | 15 | TRBV21-1 | CASSSAGQGNHEQYF | TGTGCCAGCAGCAGCGCGGGACAGGGGAACCACGAGCAGTACTTC
- | - | TRBJ2-4 | 13 | TRBV27 | CASTATAKNIQYF | TGTGCCAGCACTGCAACAGCCAAAAACATTCAGTACTTC
TRBD1 | - | TRBJ1-1 | 14 | TRBV7-3 | CASSLTGGPTEAFF | TGTGCCAGCAGCTTAACAGGGGGCCCGACTGAAGCTTTCTTT
- | - | TRBJ2-7 | 13 | TRBV4-1 | CASSQGEDYEQYF | TGCGCCAGCAGCCAAGGAGAAGACTACGAGCAGTACTTC
- | - | TRBJ1-5 | 14 | TRBV6-6 | CASGGAYSNQPQHF | TGTGCCAGCGGGGGGGCCTATAGCAATCAGCCCCAGCATTTT
TRBD2 | - | TRBJ2-1 | 15 | TRBV28 | CASTSGLAGNNEQFF | TGTGCCAGCACCTCAGGACTAGCGGGAAACAATGAGCAGTTCTTC
- | - | TRBJ1-1 | 15 | TRBV9 | CASSVDLRGPAEAFF | TGTGCCAGCAGCGTAGACTTGAGGGGCCCGGCTGAAGCTTTCTTT
TRBD2 | few | TRBJ2-3 | 16 | TRBV9 | CASSSHGGTSTDTQYF | TGTGCCAGCAGCTCCCACGGGGGGACTAGCACAGATACGCAGTATTTT
- | - | TRBJ2-3 | 13 | TRBV19 | CASSILVADTQYF | TGTGCCAGTAGTATCTTAGTTGCAGATACGCAGTATTTT
TRBD2 | - | TRBJ2-3 | 16 | TRBV9 | CASSVGLAGVTDTQYF | TGTGCCAGCAGCGTAGGTCTAGCGGGGGTCACAGATACGCAGTATTTT
TRBD2 | few | TRBJ2-7 | 15 | TRBV6-6 | CASSYSGLAAYEQYF | TGTGCCAGCAGTTATTCGGGTCTAGCGGCCTACGAGCAGTACTTC
- | - | TRBJ1-2 | 11 | TRBV7-9 | CASSSGTNYTF | TGTGCCAGCAGCTCGGGGACGAACTACACCTTC
- | - | TRBJ2-1 | 13 | TRBV11-2 | CASSFSSYNEQFF | TGTGCCAGCAGCTTCTCCTCCTACAATGAGCAGTTCTTC
TRBD1 | - | TRBJ2-7 | 17 | TRBV4-3 | CASSQEGVGTGLVEQYF | TGCGCCAGCAGCCAAGAGGGGGTCGGGACAGGGCTGGTGGAGCAGTACTTC
TRBD2 | - | TRBJ2-3 | 16 | TRBV19 | CASTEPGGSPPDTQYF | TGTGCCAGCACAGAACCGGGCGGGAGCCCCCCAGATACGCAGTATTTT
- | once | TRBJ1-6 | 17 | TRBV19 | CASSITSPIPYNSPLHF | TGTGCCAGTAGTATTACGTCACCGATACCCTATAATTCACCCCTCCACTTT
- | - | TRBJ1-2 | 13 | TRBV6-5 | CASSYVETGGYTF | TGTGCCAGCAGTTACGTGGAAACAGGTGGCTACACCTTC
- | once | TRBJ1-1 | 13 | TRBV7-6 | CASYRVLNTEAFF | TGTGCCAGCTACAGGGTTTTGAACACTGAAGCTTTCTTT